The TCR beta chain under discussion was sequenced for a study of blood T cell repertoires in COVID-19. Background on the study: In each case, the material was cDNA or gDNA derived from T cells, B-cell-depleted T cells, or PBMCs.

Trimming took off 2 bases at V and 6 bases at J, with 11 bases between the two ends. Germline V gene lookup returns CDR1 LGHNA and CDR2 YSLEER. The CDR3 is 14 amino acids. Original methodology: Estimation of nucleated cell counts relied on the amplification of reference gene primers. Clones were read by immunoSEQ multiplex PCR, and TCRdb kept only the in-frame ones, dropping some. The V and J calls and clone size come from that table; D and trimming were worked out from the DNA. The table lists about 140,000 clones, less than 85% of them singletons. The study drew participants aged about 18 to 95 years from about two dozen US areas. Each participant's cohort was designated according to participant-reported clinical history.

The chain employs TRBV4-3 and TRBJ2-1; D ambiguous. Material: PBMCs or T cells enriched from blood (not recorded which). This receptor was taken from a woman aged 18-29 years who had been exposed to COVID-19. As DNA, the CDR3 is TGCGCCAGCAGCCAAACCACGGGTGGCAATGAGCAGTTCTTC. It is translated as CASSQTTGGNEQFF.